These 10 T cell receptor beta chains share one sample of origin, sequenced in a study of vaccination effects on CD4 cells after COVID-19 (dated 2022 in TCRdb). Library preparation employed the immunoSEQ multiplex PCR assay. This immuneACCESS table, as held by TCRdb, lists in-frame sequences with V and J called but not all clones. Of the missing ones, under half trace to an unresolved V gene in checked studies; the others have no known cause. Present in this sample are about 68,000 clones, about 80% of which were seen just once. The ten top clones hold 10% to 15% of the sample. In the ViraFEST assay, PBMC were stimulated with viral peptide pools, and antigen-specific CD4+ T cell clonotypes were then identified by expansion using TCR sequencing. After around 10 days of culture, CD4+ T cells were isolated with the EasySep CD4+ T cell isolation kit. Negative nucleocapsid antibody results before and after vaccination confirmed that the healthy vaccine recipients had no prior SARS-CoV-2 infection.

No antigen has been identified for these receptors. Here the sequenced sample was CD4+ T cells from PBMCs cultured with SARS-CoV-2 spike peptides, taken before COVID-19 vaccination. In light of the paper, this sample's cell subset or site label describes: SARS-CoV-2 spike overlapping peptide pool stimulation. Every receptor here comes from a human donor who received a COVID-19 vaccine.

The J gene is TRBJ2-2, the V gene TRBV6-5; D unresolved. CDR1 is MNHEY, CDR2 SVGAGI, per germline. Trimming removed 6 bases at V and 5 bases at J, with 13 bases between. CDR3 length: 14 amino acids. DNA of the CDR3: TGTGCCAGCAGGGATTGGTCGAGAACCGGGGAGCTGTTTTTT. Translated: CASRDWSRTGELFF.

The chain combines TRBV10-1 with TRBJ1-1, with a possible D match to TRBD1 (5 bases). V lost 3 bases and J 4 bases, leaving 9 bases between the germline ends. The CDR3 has 13 amino acids. The germline CDR1 and CDR2 sequences are WNHNN and SYGVQD (reference sequence). The CDR3 DNA reads as TGCGCCAGCAGTGACAGGGAGGGCACTGAAGCTTTCTTT. Its translation is CASSDREGTEAFF.

This clone was picked up one time. The gene calls are TRBV6-5 and TRBJ1-5; TRBD1 is a possible D gene (5 bases). Germline assignment: CDR1 MNHEY and CDR2 SVGAGI. The V end was cut by 0 bases, the J end by 3 bases, with 9 bases between. This CDR3 has 15 residues. The CDR3 DNA reads as TGTGCCAGCAGTTACTCGGGGGGTGCCAATCAGCCCCAGCATTTT. Translation gives CASSYSGGANQPQHF.

V and J are TRBV28 and TRBJ2-4; TRBD1 matches at 7 bases. V lost 5 bases to trimming and J lost 2 bases; unmatched junction nucleotides: 6. The germline gives CDR1 MDHEN, CDR2 SYDVKM. The CDR3 has 15 amino acids. The CDR3 protein is CASSQTQGTKNIQYF. The CDR3 DNA follows: TGTGCCAGCAGTCAAACACAGGGGACCAAAAACATTCAGTACTTC.

The CDR3 sequence: CASSGIASTGELFF. In DNA, the CDR3 is TGTGCCAGCAGTGGAATCGCCAGCACCGGGGAGCTGTTTTTT. The genes are TRBV2 and TRBJ2-2, with D uncertain. The V gene lost 4 bases and the J gene lost 4 bases, with 10 bases spanning the gap. The germline CDR1 and CDR2 sequences are SNHLY and FYNNEI. This CDR3 has 14 amino acids.

The V call is TRBV5-4, the J call TRBJ2-3, with 7 bases that match TRBD1. CDR3 length equals 14 residues. From germline, CDR1 is SGHNT and CDR2 YYREEE (reference sequence). The ends lost 3 bases at V and 4 bases at J; junction bases unmatched: 5. The CDR3 bases are TGTGCCAGCAGCTCCCGAGGGGGCGCAGATACGCAGTATTTT. This encodes CASSSRGGADTQYF.

This rearrangement joins TRBV10-2 to TRBJ2-7, with unresolved D. V was cut by 3 bases and J by 0 bases, with 12 bases left in between. CDR1 WSHSY and CDR2 SAAADI come from the germline V gene. The CDR3 runs 15 residues. The CDR3, as DNA: TGCGCCAGCAGTGACCCTTCGACGTCCTCCTACGAGCAGTACGTC. Translated, it gives CASSDPSTSSYEQYV.

This chain joins TRBV6-2 or TRBV6-3 and TRBJ1-5; no clear D. The CDR3 runs 14 residues. From germline, CDR1 is MNHEY and CDR2 SVGEGT. V was clipped by 0 bases and J by 5 bases, with 8 bases between them. CDR3 sequence reads: CASSYSSPDQPQHF. For the CDR3, the DNA is TGTGCCAGCAGTTACTCTAGCCCTGATCAGCCCCAGCATTTT.

This chain links TRBV2 with TRBJ2-5; D is unresolved. Trimming cost V 7 bases and J 2 bases, with 5 bases left between them. Per the germline V gene, CDR1 is SNHLY and CDR2 is FYNNEI. This CDR3 is 11 amino acids long. CDR3 sequence: CASNLQETQYF. CDR3 coding DNA: TGTGCCAGCAACCTGCAAGAGACCCAGTACTTC.

CDR3 amino acids: CASSQPRTGRNTEAFF. The CDR3 DNA is TGTGCCAGCAGCCAACCGCGGACAGGACGGAACACTGAAGCTTTCTTT. This chain joins TRBV14 and TRBJ1-1; 7 positions match TRBD1. Germline CDR1 and CDR2: SGHDN and FVKESK. Losses at the gene ends were 2 bases for V and 1 base for J; bases not matched to a gene: 7. CDR3 length: 16 residues.